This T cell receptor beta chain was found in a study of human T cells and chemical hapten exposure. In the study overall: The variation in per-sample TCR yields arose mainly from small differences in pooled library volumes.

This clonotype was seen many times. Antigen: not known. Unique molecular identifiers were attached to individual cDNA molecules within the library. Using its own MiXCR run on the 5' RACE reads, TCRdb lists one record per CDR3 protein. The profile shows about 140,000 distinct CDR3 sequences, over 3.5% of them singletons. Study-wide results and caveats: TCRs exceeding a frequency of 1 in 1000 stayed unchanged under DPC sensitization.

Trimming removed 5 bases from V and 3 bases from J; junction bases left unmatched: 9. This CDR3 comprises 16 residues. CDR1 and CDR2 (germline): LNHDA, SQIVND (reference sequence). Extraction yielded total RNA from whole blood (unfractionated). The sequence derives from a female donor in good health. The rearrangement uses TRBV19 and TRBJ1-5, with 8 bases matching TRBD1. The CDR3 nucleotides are TGTGCCAGTAGTCGACCAGGGGACAGGTACAATCAGCCCCAGCATTTT. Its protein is CASSRPGDRYNQPQHF.